This T cell receptor beta chain was profiled in a study of PD-1 blockade in classical Hodgkin lymphoma. Every patient was affected by relapse after autologous stem cell transplantation, while exposure to brentuximab vedotin was not uniform. The CDR3 contains 17 residues. Between the trimmed V and J ends, which lost 5 bases and 9 bases, there was a span of 23 bases. Germline V lookup: CDR1 MDHEN, CDR2 SYDVKM. Generated by immunoSEQ multiplex PCR, the TCRdb table keeps only in-frame clones and is missing some. The repertoire holds about 86,000 clones, 80% to 90% seen once, with about 10% in the top ten.

The chain uses TRBV28 and TRBJ1-6; weak D call: TRBD1 (5 bases). Specimen: peripheral blood mononuclear cells (PBMCs), collected before the second cycle of nivolumab. This receptor was taken from a human donor with classical Hodgkin lymphoma. In DNA form, the CDR3 reads TGTGCCAGCAGTCCCCAAACCATCACAGGCTTCTTTTCACCCCTCCACTTT. This translates into CASSPQTITGFFSPLHF.